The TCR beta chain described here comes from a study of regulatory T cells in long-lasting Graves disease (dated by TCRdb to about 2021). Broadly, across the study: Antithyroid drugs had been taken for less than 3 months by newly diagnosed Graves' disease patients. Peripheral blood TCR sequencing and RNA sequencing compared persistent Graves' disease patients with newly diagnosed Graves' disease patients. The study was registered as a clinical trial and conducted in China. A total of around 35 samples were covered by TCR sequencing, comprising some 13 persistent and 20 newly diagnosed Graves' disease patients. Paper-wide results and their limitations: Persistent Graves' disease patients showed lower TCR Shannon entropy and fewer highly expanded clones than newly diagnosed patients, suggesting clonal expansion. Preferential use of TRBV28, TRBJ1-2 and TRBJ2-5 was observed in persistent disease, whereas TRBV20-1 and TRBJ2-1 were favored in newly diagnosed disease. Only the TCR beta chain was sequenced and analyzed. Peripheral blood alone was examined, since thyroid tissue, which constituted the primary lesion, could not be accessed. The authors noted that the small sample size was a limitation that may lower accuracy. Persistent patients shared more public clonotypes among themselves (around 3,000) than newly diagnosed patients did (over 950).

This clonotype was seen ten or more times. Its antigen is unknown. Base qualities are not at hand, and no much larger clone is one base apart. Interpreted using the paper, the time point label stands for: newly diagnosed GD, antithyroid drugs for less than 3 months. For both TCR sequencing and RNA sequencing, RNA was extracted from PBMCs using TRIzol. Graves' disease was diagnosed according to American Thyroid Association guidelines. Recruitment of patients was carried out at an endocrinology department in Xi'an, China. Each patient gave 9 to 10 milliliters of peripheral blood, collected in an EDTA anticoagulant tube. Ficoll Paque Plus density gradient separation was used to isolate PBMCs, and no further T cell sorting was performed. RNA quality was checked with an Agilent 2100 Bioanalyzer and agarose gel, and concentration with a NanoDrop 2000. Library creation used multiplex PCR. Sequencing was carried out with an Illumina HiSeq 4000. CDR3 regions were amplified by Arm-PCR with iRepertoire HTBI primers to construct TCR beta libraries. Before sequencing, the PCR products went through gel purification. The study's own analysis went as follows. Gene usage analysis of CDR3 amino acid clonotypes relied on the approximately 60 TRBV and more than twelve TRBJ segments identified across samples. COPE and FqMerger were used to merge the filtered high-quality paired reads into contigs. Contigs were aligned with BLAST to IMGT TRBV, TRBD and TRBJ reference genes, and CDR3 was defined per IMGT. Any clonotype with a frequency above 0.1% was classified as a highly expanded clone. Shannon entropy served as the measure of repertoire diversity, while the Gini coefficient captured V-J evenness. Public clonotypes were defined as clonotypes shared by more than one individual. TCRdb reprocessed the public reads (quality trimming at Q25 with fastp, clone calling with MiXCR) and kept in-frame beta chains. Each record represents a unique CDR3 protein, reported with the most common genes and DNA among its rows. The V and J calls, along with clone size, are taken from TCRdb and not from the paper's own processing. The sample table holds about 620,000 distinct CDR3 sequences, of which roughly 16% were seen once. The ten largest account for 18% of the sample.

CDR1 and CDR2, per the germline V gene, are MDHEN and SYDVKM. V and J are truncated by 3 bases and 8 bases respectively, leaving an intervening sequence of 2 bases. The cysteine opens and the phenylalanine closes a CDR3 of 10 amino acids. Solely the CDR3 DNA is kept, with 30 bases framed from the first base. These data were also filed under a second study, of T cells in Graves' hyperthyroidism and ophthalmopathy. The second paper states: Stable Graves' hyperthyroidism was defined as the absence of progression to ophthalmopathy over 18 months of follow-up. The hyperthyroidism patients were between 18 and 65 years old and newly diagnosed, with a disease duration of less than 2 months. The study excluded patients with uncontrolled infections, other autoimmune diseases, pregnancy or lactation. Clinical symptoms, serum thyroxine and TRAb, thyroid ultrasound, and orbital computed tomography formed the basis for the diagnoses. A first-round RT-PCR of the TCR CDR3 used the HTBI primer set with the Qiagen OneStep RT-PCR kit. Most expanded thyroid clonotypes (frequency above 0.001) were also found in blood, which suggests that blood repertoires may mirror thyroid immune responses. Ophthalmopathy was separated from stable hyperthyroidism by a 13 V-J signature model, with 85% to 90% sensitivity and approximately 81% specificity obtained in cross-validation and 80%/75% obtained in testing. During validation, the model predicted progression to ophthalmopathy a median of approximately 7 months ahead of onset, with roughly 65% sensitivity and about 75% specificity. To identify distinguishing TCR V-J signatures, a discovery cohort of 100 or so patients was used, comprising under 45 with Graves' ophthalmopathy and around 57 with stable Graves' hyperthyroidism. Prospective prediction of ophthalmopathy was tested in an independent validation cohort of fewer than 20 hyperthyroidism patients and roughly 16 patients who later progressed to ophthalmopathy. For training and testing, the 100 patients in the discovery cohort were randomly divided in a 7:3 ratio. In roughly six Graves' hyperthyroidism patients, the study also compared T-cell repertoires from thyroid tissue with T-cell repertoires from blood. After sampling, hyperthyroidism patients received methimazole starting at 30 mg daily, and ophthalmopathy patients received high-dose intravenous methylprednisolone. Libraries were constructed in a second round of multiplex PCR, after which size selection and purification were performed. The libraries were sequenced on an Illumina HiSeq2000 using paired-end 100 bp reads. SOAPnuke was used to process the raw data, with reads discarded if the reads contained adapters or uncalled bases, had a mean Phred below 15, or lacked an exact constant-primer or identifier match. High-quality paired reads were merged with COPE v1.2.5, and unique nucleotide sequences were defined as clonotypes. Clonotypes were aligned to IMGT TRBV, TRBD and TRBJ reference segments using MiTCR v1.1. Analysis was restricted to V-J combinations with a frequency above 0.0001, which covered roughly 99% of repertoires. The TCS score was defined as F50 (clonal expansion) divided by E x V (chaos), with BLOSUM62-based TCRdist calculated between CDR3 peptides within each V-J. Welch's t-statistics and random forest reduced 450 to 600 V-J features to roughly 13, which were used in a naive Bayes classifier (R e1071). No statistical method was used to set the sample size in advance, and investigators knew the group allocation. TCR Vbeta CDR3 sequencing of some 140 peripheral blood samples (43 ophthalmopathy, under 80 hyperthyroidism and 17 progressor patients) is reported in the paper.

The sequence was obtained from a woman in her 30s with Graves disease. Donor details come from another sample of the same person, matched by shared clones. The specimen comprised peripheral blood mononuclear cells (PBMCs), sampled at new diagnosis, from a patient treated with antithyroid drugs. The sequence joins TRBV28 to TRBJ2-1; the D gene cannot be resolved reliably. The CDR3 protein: CASSFYEQFF. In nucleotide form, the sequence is TGTGCCAGCAGTTTCTATGAGCAGTTCTTC.